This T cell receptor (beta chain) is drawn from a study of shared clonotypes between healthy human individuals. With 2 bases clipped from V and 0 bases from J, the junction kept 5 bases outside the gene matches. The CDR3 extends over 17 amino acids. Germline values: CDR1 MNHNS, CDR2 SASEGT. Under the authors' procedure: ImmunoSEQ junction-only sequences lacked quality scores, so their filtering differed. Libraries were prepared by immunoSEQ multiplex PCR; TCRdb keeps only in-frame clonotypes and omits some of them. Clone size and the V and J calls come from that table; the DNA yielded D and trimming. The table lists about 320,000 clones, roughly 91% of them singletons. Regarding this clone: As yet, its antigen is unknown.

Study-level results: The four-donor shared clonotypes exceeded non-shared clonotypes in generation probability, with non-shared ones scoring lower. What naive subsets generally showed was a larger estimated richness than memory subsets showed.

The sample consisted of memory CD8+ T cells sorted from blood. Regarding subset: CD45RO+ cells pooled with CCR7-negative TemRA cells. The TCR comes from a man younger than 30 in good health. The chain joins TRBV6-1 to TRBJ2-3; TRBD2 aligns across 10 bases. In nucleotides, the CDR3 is TGTGCCAGCAGTGAACTAGCGGGGGTACTGAGCACAGATACGCAGTATTTT. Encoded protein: CASSELAGVLSTDTQYF.